The 6 T cell receptor beta chains listed next were all sequenced from one sample in a study of response to subunit inactivated influenza vaccine. TCRdb independently ran MiXCR on the RT-PCR reads; one entry per CDR3 protein. Here the sample spans some 550,000 distinct CDR3 sequences, under 30% being singletons. The same specimen was also included in a second study, on T cells expressing NK-cell markers. That paper notes: The authors made TCR beta cDNA libraries by 5'RACE template switching. This switching added a universal primer site and UMIs.

Sequencing used CD4+ T cells sorted from PBMCs, obtained about 12 days after vaccination. The receptors were gathered from a man aged 45-65 years who received an inactivated influenza vaccine.

This clonotype was observed a handful of times. The chain employs TRBV12-3 or TRBV12-4 and TRBJ2-6; D gene ambiguous. The CDR3 is made up of 16 amino acids. Trimming removed 3 bases from V and 0 bases from J, with 9 bases in between. The CDR3 sequence: CASSFLLDSGANVLTF. The CDR3 nucleotides are TGTGCCAGCAGTTTTCTGCTTGACTCTGGGGCCAACGTCCTGACTTTC.

The rearrangement joins TRBV6-5 to TRBJ1-2; D perhaps matches TRBD1 (5 bases). The V and J ends lost 0 bases and 7 bases respectively, with 18 bases between them. The length of the CDR3 is 16 residues. Germline values: CDR1 MNHEY, CDR2 SVGAGI. CDR3 coding DNA: TGTGCCAGCAGTTACTCTGGGACCCCGACGGGTTTTGGCTACACCTTC. Its translation: CASSYSGTPTGFGYTF.

This clonotype was counted between two and nine times. This chain uses TRBV5-1 with TRBJ1-1; D is ambiguous. Per germline, CDR1 SGHRS and CDR2 YFSETQ. CDR3 length: 14 amino acids. Trimming stripped 7 bases from V and 1 base from J, with 14 bases between. The CDR3: CASSTYSQNTEAFF. The CDR3 coding sequence is TGCGCCAGCTCAACTTATTCACAGAACACTGAAGCTTTCTTT.

V gene TRBV20-1 combines with J gene TRBJ1-3; D gene unclear. CDR1 is DFQATT and CDR2 is SNEGSKA in the germline V gene (reference sequence). The CDR3 runs 14 residues. The V end was cut by 0 bases, the J end by 4 bases, with 10 bases between. The CDR3 is CSARDPGSGNTIYF. The CDR3 coding sequence is TGCAGTGCTAGAGATCCTGGGTCCGGAAACACCATATATTTT.

CDR3 sequence: CASSPGATGANVLTF. In nucleotides, the CDR3 is TGTGCCAGCAGCCCGGGGGCTACAGGGGCCAACGTCCTGACTTTC. The V gene is TRBV12-3 or TRBV12-4, the J gene TRBJ2-6; the D call may be TRBD1 or TRBD2 (6 bases each). Trimming pared 6 bases from V and 4 bases from J, leaving 13 bases between. This CDR3 has 15 amino acids.

This clonotype was counted only a few times. V and J are TRBV7-9 and TRBJ2-3, with 12 nucleotides matching TRBD2. Germline values: CDR1 SEHNR, CDR2 FQNEAQ (reference sequence). CDR3 size: 16 residues. The V and J ends lost 4 bases and 4 bases, in that order; junction bases with no gene match: 6. Here the CDR3 DNA reads TGTGCCAGCAGCTCTCTAGCGGGAGGGCCTTCAGATACGCAGTATTTT. Translated: CASSSLAGGPSDTQYF.